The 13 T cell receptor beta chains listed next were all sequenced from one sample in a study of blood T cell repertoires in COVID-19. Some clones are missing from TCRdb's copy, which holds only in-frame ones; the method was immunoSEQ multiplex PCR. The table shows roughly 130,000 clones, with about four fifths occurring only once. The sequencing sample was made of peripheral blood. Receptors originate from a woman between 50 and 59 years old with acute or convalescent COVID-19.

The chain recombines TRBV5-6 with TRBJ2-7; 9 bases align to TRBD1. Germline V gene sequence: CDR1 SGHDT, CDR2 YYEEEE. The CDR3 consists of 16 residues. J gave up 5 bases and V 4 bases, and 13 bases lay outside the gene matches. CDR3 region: CASSTGTGLLQNEQYF. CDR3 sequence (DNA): TGTGCCAGCAGCACCGGGACAGGGCTATTACAGAACGAGCAGTACTTC.

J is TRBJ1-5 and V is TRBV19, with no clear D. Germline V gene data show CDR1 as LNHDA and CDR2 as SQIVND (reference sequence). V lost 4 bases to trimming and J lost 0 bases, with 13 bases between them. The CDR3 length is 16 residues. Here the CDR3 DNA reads TGTGCCAGTAGTACCCTAGCCGGGAGTAGCAATCAGCCCCAGCATTTT. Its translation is CASSTLAGSSNQPQHF.

CDR3 protein: CATSAGGLADTQYF. The CDR3 DNA reads TGTGCCACCAGTGCGGGGGGGCTCGCAGATACGCAGTATTTT. The V gene is TRBV24-1, the J gene TRBJ2-3, with 8 positions matching TRBD2. CDR3 length: 14 amino acids. The germline V gene encodes CDR1 KGHDR and CDR2 SFDVKD. V lost 5 bases and J lost 4; bases outside the gene matches: 4.

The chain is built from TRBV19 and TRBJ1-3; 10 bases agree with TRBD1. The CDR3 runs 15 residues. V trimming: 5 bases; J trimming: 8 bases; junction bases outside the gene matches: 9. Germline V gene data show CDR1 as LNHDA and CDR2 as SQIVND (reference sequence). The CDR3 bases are TGTGCCAGTAGTCTTTTCGGACAGGGGGGAGACACCATATATTTT. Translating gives CASSLFGQGGDTIYF.

This chain's CDR3 is CASSERRDRAVNEQFF. The CDR3 bases are TGTGCCAGCAGCGAGCGGCGGGACAGGGCGGTGAATGAGCAGTTCTTC. The chain uses TRBV5-4 and TRBJ2-1, with 9 bases that match TRBD1. The length of the CDR3 is 16 residues. V lost 4 bases, J lost 7 bases, and 12 bases stayed unmatched. The germline V gene has CDR1 SGHNT and CDR2 YYREEE (reference sequence).

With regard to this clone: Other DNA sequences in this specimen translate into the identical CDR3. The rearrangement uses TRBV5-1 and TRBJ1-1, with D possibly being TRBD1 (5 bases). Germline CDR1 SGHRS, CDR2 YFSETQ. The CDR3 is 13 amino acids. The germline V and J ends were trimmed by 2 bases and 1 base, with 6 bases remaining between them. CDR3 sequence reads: CASSLDRNTEAFF. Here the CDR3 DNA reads TGCGCCAGCAGCTTAGACAGGAACACTGAAGCTTTCTTT. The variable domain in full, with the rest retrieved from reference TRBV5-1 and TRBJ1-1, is KAGVTQTPRYLIKTRGQQVTLSCSPISGHRSVSWYQQTPGQGLQFLFEYFSETQRNKGNFPGRFSGRQFSNSRSEMNVSTLELGDSALYLCASSLDRNTEAFFGQGTRLTVV.

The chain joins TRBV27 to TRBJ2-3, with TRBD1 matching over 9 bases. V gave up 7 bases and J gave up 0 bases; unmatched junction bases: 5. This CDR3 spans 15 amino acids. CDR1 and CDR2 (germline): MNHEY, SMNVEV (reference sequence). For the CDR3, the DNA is TGTGCCAGCATGAACAGGGGGCCTAGCACAGATACGCAGTATTTT. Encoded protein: CASMNRGPSTDTQYF.

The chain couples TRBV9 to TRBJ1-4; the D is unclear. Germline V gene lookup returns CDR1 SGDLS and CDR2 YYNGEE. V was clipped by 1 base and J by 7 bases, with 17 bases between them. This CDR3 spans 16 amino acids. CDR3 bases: TGTGCCAGCAGCGTATCCGCCACATCGCTTGGTGAAAAACTGTTTTTT. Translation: CASSVSATSLGEKLFF.

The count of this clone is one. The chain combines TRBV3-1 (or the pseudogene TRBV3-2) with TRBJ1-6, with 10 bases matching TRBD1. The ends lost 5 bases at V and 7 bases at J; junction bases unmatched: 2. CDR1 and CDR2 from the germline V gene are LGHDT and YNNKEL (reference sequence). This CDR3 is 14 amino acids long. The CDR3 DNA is TGTGCCAGCAGCGCGGGACAGGGGAATTCACCCCTCCACTTT. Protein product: CASSAGQGNSPLHF.

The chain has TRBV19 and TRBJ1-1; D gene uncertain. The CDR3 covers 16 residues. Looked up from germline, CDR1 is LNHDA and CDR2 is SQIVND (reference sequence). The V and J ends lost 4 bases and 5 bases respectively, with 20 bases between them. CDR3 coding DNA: TGTGCCAGTAGTAATTCCCAAGGGTTTGCGGGTACTGAAGCTTTCTTT. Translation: CASSNSQGFAGTEAFF.

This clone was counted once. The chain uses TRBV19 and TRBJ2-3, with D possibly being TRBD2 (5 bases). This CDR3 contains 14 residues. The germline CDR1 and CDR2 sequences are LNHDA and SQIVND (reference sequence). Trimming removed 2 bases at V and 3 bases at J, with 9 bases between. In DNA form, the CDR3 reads TGTGCCAGTAGTATACAAGCGGCGACAGATACGCAGTATTTT. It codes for CASSIQAATDTQYF.

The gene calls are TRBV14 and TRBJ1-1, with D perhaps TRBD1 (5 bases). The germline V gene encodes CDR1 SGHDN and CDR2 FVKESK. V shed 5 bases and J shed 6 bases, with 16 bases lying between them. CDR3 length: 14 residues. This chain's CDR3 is CASSVSGQGAEAFF. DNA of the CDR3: TGTGCCAGCAGCGTTAGCGGACAAGGGGCTGAAGCTTTCTTT.

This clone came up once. CDR3 bases: TGTGCCAGCAGTTTCCTAGCGGGGGCGAACACCGGGGAGCTGTTTTTT. It specifies CASSFLAGANTGELFF. V gene TRBV27 combines with J gene TRBJ2-2, with 10 bases fitting TRBD2. The CDR3 sequence is 16 residues long. Per germline, CDR1 MNHEY and CDR2 SMNVEV (reference sequence). After removal of 3 bases from V and 0 bases from J, the junction contained 1 base not matched to a gene.